The rows below give T cell receptor beta chains drawn from one sample of a study of cytomegalovirus exposure and HLA in healthy donors. Sequenced by immunoSEQ multiplex PCR; TCRdb stores in-frame clones only, minus some. The sample lists over 200,000 clones; 85% to 90% were seen once. The specimen was PBMCs. These receptor sequences come from a woman younger than 35 in good health and CMV-seronegative. CDR3s include the opening cysteine and the closing phenylalanine or tryptophan. A D gene is named only where the DNA matches it firmly. Clone size appears in some rows only: once, few, many, or a class for an expanded clone.

D,V,J,size,CDR3,DNA
NA,TRBV28,TRBJ1-5,NA,CASSSLNSFLAYSNQPQHF,TGTGCCAGCAGTTCCCTAAATAGCTTCTTAGCTTATAGCAATCAGCCCCAGCATTTT
TRBD2,TRBV7-8,TRBJ2-7,NA,CASSSGLAGGPYEQYF,TGTGCCAGCAGCTCGGGACTAGCGGGAGGGCCCTACGAGCAGTACTTC
NA,TRBV9,TRBJ1-4,NA,CASSVGGGNEKLFF,TGTGCCAGCAGCGTTGGGGGCGGGAATGAAAAACTGTTTTTT
NA,TRBV5-4,TRBJ2-3,NA,CASSLVTQGTDTQYF,TGTGCCAGCAGCTTGGTAACTCAGGGCACAGATACGCAGTATTTT
TRBD2,TRBV27,TRBJ2-3,NA,CASRRTSGPVGTDTQYF,TGTGCCAGCAGACGGACTAGCGGGCCGGTCGGGACAGATACGCAGTATTTT
NA,TRBV10-3,TRBJ1-2,NA,CAISLGDTNYGYTF,TGTGCCATCAGTTTAGGGGACACTAACTATGGCTACACCTTC
TRBD2,TRBV2,TRBJ2-1,NA,CASSKLAGLNEQFF,TGTGCCAGCAGTAAGCTAGCGGGTTTAAATGAGCAGTTCTTC
NA,TRBV6-6,TRBJ2-7,NA,CASSNRETGSYEQYF,TGTGCCAGCAGTAACCGGGAGACAGGGAGTTACGAGCAGTACTTC
NA,TRBV6-1,TRBJ2-1,NA,CASTLDGTFNEQFF,TGTGCCAGCACCTTGGATGGGACTTTCAATGAGCAGTTCTTC
TRBD2,TRBV29-1,TRBJ2-7,NA,CSVIVAGGYEQYF,TGCAGCGTTATTGTAGCGGGGGGCTACGAGCAGTACTTC
TRBD2,TRBV27,TRBJ2-7,NA,CASSTMTSGSNEQYF,TGTGCCAGCAGTACGATGACTAGCGGGAGCAACGAGCAGTACTTC
TRBD2,TRBV28,TRBJ2-7,NA,CASSLGGVSSGVSGGSYEQYF,TGTGCCAGCAGTTTAGGGGGGGTTAGTTCCGGGGTCAGCGGGGGCTCCTACGAGCAGTACTTC
TRBD1,TRBV10-3,TRBJ2-7,few,CAISEPGTGYEQYF,TGTGCCATCAGTGAGCCGGGGACAGGGTACGAGCAGTACTTC
NA,TRBV6-5,TRBJ1-5,few,CARRGAGNQPQHF,TGTGCCAGACGGGGTGCTGGAAATCAGCCCCAGCATTTT
TRBD1,TRBV2,TRBJ1-4,NA,CASSVRGRGEKLFF,TGTGCCAGCAGTGTTAGGGGGCGAGGGGAAAAACTGTTTTTT
NA,TRBV2,TRBJ2-7,NA,CASITTERPYEQYF,TGTGCCAGCATCACGACCGAGCGCCCCTACGAGCAGTACTTC
TRBD1,TRBV27,TRBJ2-2,NA,CASSPGQLGPGELFF,TGTGCCAGCAGCCCGGGACAGTTAGGGCCCGGGGAGCTGTTTTTT
TRBD1,TRBV28,TRBJ1-5,once,CASRPGQGYQPQHF,TGTGCCAGCAGACCGGGACAGGGGTATCAGCCCCAGCATTTT